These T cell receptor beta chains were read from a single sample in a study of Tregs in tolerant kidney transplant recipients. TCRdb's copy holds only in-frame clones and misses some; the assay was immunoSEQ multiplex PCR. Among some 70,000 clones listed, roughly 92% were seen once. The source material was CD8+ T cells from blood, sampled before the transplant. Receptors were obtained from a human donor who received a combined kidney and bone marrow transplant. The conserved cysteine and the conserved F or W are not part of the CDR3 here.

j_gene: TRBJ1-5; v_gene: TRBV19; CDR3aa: ASSIGDSNNQPQH
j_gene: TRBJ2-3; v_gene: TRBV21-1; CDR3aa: ASSKGGTSGSPQDTQY
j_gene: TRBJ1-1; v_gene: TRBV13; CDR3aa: ASSHGDKTEAF
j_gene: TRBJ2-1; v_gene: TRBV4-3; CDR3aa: ASSQDHSSGNNEQF
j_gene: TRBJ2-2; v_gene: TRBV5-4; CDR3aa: ASQRGDTGELF
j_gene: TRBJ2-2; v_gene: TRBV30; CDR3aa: AWNRGELF
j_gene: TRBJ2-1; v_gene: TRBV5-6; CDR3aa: ASSPGDSYNEQF
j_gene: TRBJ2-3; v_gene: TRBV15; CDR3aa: ATSRHDRVGLTDTQY
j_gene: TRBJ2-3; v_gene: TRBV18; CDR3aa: ASSPPGFGDTQY
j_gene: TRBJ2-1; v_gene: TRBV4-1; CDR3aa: ASSQERADNEQF
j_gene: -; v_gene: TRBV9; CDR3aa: ASSVASSYEQY
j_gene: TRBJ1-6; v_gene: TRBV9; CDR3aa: ASSVGTGNNSPLH
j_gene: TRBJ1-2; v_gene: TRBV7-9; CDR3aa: ASSLPPPGQGPYGYT
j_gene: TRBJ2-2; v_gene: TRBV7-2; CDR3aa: ASTIQLAGGTGELF
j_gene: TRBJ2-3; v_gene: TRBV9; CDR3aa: ASSVGLAGALTDTQY
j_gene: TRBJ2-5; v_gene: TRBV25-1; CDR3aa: ASSARDRKETQY
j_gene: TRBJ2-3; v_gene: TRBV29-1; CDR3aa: SVGGTDTQY
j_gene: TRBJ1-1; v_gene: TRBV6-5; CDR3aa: ASSDRDRGVVAF
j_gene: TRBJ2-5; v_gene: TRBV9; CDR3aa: ASSRGIGETQY
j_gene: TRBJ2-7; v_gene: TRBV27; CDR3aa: ASRLNYEQY
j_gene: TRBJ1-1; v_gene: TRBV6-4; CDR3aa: ASRDREVVAKNTEAF
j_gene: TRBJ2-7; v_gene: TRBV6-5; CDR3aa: ASSYYFGTGHEQY
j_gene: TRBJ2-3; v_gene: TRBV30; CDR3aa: AWTLGLTDTQY
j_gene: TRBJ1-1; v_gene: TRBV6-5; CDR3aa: ASSYSSGDEAF
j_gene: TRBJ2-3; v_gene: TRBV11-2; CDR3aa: ASSLDRVYTDTQY
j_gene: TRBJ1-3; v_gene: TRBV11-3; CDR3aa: ASSFSQLLSGNTIY
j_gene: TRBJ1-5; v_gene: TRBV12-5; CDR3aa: ASGLVQGQANPDSNQPQH
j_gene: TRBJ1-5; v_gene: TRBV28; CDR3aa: ASSRTGGGNQPQH
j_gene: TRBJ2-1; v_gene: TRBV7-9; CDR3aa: ASSPAGGRLYNEQF
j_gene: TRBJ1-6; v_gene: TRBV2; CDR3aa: ASRRDRGASPLH
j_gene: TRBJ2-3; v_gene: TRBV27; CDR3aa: ASSPAGLYMTDTQY
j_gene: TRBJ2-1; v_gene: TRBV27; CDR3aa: ASSHILAGENLEQF
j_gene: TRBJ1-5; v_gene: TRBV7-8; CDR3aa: ASSLAPVQPQH
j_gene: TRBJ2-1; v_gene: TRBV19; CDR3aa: ASNTGWDEQF
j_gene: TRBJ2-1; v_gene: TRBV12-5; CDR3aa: ASGWSGEQF
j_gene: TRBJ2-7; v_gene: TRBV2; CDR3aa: ASSEGGGGMSYEQY
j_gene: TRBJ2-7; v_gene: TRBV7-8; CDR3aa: ASSLEAGVTYEQY
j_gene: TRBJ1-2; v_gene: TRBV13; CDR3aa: ASSPRLPGQGTYGYT
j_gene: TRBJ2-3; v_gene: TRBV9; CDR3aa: ASSVLERGFGADTQY
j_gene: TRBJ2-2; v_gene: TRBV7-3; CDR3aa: AGSPQGQGFVDGELF
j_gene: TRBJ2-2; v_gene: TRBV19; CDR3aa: ASSPVNTGELF
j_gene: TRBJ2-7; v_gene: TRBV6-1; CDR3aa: ASSGEYEPQLLYEQY
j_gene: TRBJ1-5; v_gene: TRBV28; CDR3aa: ASSLQGARPQH
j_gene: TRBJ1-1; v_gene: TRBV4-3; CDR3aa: ASSQDRVGNTEAF
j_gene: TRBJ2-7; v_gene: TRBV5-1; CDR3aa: ASSLTGSEQY
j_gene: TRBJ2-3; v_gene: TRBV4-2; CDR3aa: ASSQDWVSGETDTQY
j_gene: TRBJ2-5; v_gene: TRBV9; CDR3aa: ASSEGQGFLQTQY
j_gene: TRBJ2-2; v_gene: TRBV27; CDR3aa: ASRRQAPNTGELF
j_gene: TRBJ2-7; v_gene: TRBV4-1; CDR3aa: ASSQDPASGSYEQY
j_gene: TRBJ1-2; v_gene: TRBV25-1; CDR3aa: ASTEGTGSYGYT
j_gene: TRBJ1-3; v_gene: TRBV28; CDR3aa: ANLVWDSSGNTIY
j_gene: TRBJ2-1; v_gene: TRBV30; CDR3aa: AGQGRTNEQF